The present T cell receptor beta chain was sequenced within a study of blood T cell repertoires in COVID-19. As for the study in general: Donors in the United States, Italy and Spain gave samples during acute or convalescent COVID-19. PBMCs, B-cell-depleted T cells, or T cells provided the cDNA or gDNA that made up the material.

This clone has only one observation. Which cohort a participant joined came from the clinical history participants gave. Produced via immunoSEQ multiplex PCR; TCRdb's table is partial and in-frame only. The repertoire consists of around 180,000 clones, with more than 70% occurring once and the leading ten covering under 9.5%. With 10 bases clipped from V and 7 bases from J, the junction kept 13 bases outside the gene matches. Germline lookup yields CDR1 LGHDT and CDR2 YNNKEL (reference sequence). This CDR3 is 14 amino acids long. V usage is TRBV3-1 (or the pseudogene TRBV3-2) and J usage is TRBJ2-1; TRBD2 agrees at 7 bases. Sequences were obtained from PBMCs or T cells enriched from blood (not recorded which). The sequence was obtained from a woman aged 25 to 39 who had recovered from COVID-19. The CDR3 DNA follows: TGTGCCACCCGGGGAGCGGGACGCGTTAATGAGCAGTTCTTC. It yields the protein CATRGAGRVNEQFF.